This is a list of T cell receptor beta chains from one sample in a study of cytomegalovirus exposure and HLA in healthy donors. The assay was immunoSEQ multiplex PCR, and TCRdb's table has in-frame clones only and misses some. This table holds 110,000 to 150,000 clones. Sequenced sample: PBMCs. These receptors originate from a woman aged 18-35 years in good health and CMV-seronegative. CDR3s include the opening cysteine and the closing phenylalanine or tryptophan. A D gene is named only where the DNA matches it firmly.

TRBD1	TRBV19	TRBJ1-5	CASSKTGGRNQPQHF	TGTGCCAGTAGTAAAACAGGGGGACGGAATCAGCCCCAGCATTTT
.	TRBV28	TRBJ2-1	CASSLGGRSYNEQFF	TGTGCCAGCAGTTTGGGAGGCCGCTCCTACAATGAGCAGTTCTTC
TRBD1	TRBV6-6	TRBJ1-1	CASGDRGKNMNTEAFF	TGTGCCAGCGGAGACAGGGGGAAAAACATGAACACTGAAGCTTTCTTT
.	TRBV7-9	TRBJ1-2	CASSADEDGYTF	TGTGCCAGCAGCGCGGATGAGGATGGCTACACCTTC
.	TRBV30	TRBJ1-1	CAWSRRRTGPEAFF	TGTGCCTGGAGTCGCAGGAGGACCGGGCCTGAAGCTTTCTTT
.	TRBV19	TRBJ2-2	CASSSGSVGELFF	TGTGCCAGTAGTAGTGGGAGTGTTGGGGAGCTGTTTTTT
TRBD1	TRBV9	TRBJ1-2	CASSVTGQGAGGYTF	TGTGCCAGCAGCGTAACGGGACAGGGGGCTGGTGGCTACACCTTC
TRBD2	TRBV28	TRBJ2-3	CASRTSGTDTQYF	TGTGCCAGTCGGACTAGCGGCACAGATACGCAGTATTTT
.	TRBV27	TRBJ2-4	CASSLEGAKNIQYF	TGTGCCAGCAGTTTGGAGGGTGCCAAAAACATTCAGTACTTC
.	TRBV6-1	TRBJ1-1	CASSTERGTEAFF	TGTGCCAGCAGTACCGAAAGGGGCACTGAAGCTTTCTTT
.	TRBV29-1	TRBJ2-1	CSGRGGNYNEQFF	TGCAGCGGAAGAGGTGGTAACTACAATGAGCAGTTCTTC
.	TRBV4-2	TRBJ1-3	CASSQETGAGNTIYF	TGTGCCAGCAGCCAAGAAACAGGTGCTGGAAACACCATATATTTT
.	TRBV6-1	TRBJ1-1	CASIGREARDTEAFF	TGTGCCAGCATCGGTAGGGAGGCCCGGGACACTGAAGCTTTCTTT
.	TRBV6-5	TRBJ2-3	CASSPSGDTQYF	TGTGCCAGCAGCCCCTCAGGGGATACGCAGTATTTT
TRBD1	TRBV30	TRBJ2-3	CAWERGRTTDTQYF	TGTGCCTGGGAAAGGGGGCGGACCACAGATACGCAGTATTTT
.	TRBV2	TRBJ2-7	CASSEAKAGYEQYF	TGTGCCAGCAGTGAAGCGAAAGCCGGTTACGAGCAGTACTTC
.	TRBV2	TRBJ2-2	CASSSGDYTGELFF	TGTGCCAGCAGTTCCGGGGACTACACCGGGGAGCTGTTTTTT
.	TRBV29-1	TRBJ2-1	CSAPQANEQFF	TGCAGCGCTCCCCAGGCCAATGAGCAGTTCTTC
.	TRBV11-2	TRBJ2-7	CASRGTGYEQYF	TGTGCCAGCAGGGGTACGGGGTACGAGCAGTACTTC
.	TRBV2	TRBJ2-1	CASSGARPNINNEQFF	TGTGCCAGCAGTGGTGCTAGACCAAACATAAACAATGAGCAGTTCTTC
TRBD1	TRBV9	TRBJ2-1	CASSAKTGSNEQFF	TGTGCCAGCAGCGCCAAGACAGGGTCCAATGAGCAGTTCTTC
TRBD1	TRBV6-4	TRBJ2-6	CASSEGQSSGANVLTF	TGTGCCAGCAGCGAGGGACAGAGCTCCGGGGCCAACGTCCTGACTTTC
TRBD2	TRBV12-5	TRBJ2-2	CASGLGLAGGPLFF	TGTGCTAGTGGTTTGGGACTAGCGGGAGGGCCACTGTTTTTT
TRBD1	TRBV5-4	TRBJ2-7	CASSRPGQGAYEQYF	TGTGCCAGCAGCCGGCCGGGACAGGGGGCCTACGAGCAGTACTTC
.	TRBV7-2	TRBJ2-1	CASSAGPDNEQFF	TGTGCCAGCAGCGCGGGGCCCGACAATGAGCAGTTCTTC
.	TRBV27	TRBJ2-5	CASWRGQGEETQYF	TGTGCCAGCTGGAGGGGGCAAGGGGAAGAGACCCAGTACTTC
.	TRBV7-2	TRBJ1-3	CASSYGRGSGNTIYF	TGTGCCAGCAGCTATGGACGGGGTTCGGGAAACACCATATATTTT
TRBD2	TRBV2	TRBJ2-7	CASRTTSGGTYEQYF	TGTGCCAGCAGGACTACTAGCGGAGGGACCTACGAGCAGTACTTC
TRBD2	TRBV9	TRBJ2-2	CASSVVVGGPTGELFF	TGTGCCAGCAGCGTAGTCGTGGGAGGGCCCACCGGGGAGCTGTTTTTT
TRBD2	TRBV7-9	TRBJ2-3	CASRERTSDTDTQYF	TGTGCCAGCCGGGAGCGGACTAGCGACACAGATACGCAGTATTTT
TRBD1	TRBV6-1	TRBJ2-3	CASTLGQGPGDTQYF	TGTGCCAGCACCCTGGGACAGGGCCCCGGAGATACGCAGTATTTT
.	TRBV11-3	TRBJ1-3	CASSGTGYSGNTIYF	TGTGCCAGCAGCGGAACAGGGTACTCTGGAAACACCATATATTTT
.	TRBV9	TRBJ2-3	CASSRTGASTDTQYF	TGTGCCAGCAGCCGTACAGGCGCGAGCACAGATACGCAGTATTTT
.	TRBV7-2	TRBJ1-6	CASSSPRGAISSYNSPLHF	TGTGCCAGCAGCTCCCCCCGGGGGGCCATTAGCTCCTATAATTCACCCCTCCACTTT
TRBD1	TRBV5-1	TRBJ1-1	CASSSTGRGQTEAFF	TGCGCCAGCAGCTCTACGGGCAGGGGGCAAACTGAAGCTTTCTTT
.	TRBV19	TRBJ1-3	CASSADSFGNTIYF	TGTGCCAGTAGTGCAGACAGTTTTGGAAACACCATATATTTT
.	TRBV7-9	TRBJ2-4	CASSLSWDTKNIQYF	TGTGCCAGCAGCTTATCCTGGGACACCAAAAACATTCAGTACTTC
TRBD2	TRBV11-2	TRBJ2-7	CASSLVPGGDEQYF	TGTGCCAGCAGCTTAGTCCCGGGAGGGGACGAGCAGTACTTC
.	TRBV7-2	TRBJ2-7	CASSSSGSSYEQYF	TGTGCCAGCAGCTCATCTGGCAGCTCCTACGAGCAGTACTTC
.	TRBV5-1	TRBJ2-3	CASSFKDTQYF	TGCGCCAGCAGCTTCAAAGATACGCAGTATTTT
TRBD2	TRBV7-6	TRBJ2-3	CASSLESRVPGGGGDTQYF	TGTGCCAGCAGCTTAGAGTCACGCGTTCCGGGCGGGGGGGGAGATACGCAGTATTTT
.	TRBV18	TRBJ1-5	CASSPGPEGPQHF	TGTGCCAGCTCACCAGGTCCCGAGGGGCCCCAGCATTTT
.	TRBV9	TRBJ2-3	CASSVEGTRGDTQYF	TGTGCCAGCAGCGTAGAAGGGACGCGGGGAGATACGCAGTATTTT
TRBD1	TRBV7-7	TRBJ2-2	CASSNLRDRGTGELFF	TGTGCCAGCAGCAATCTCCGGGACAGGGGAACCGGGGAGCTGTTTTTT
TRBD1	TRBV6-5	TRBJ1-2	CASSYDRGSYGYTF	TGTGCCAGCAGTTATGACAGGGGTAGCTATGGCTACACCTTC